The rows below give T cell receptor beta chains drawn from one sample of a study of CD8+ T cells in alopecia areata. Method: immunoSEQ multiplex PCR; TCRdb's copy keeps in-frame clones and lacks some. Among roughly 64,000 clones listed, 40% to 50% were seen once. The sample was NKG2D-low CD8+ T cells sorted from blood. The receptors derive from a human donor with alopecia areata. Both conserved end residues are part of each CDR3. D genes are given only for firm matches. Only some rows state a clone size, as once, few, many or a class for expanded clones.

clone_size d_call j_call v_call cdr3_aa cdr3_nt
NA NA TRBJ2-7 TRBV14 CASSPRQEYEQYF TGTGCCAGCAGCCCCAGACAAGAATACGAGCAGTACTTC
NA TRBD2 TRBJ2-1 TRBV2 CASTVSETSVLDEQFF TGTGCCAGCACGGTTTCGGAGACTAGCGTTCTGGATGAGCAGTTCTTC
NA NA TRBJ2-3 TRBV27 CASSLIRTDTQYF TGTGCCAGCAGTTTAATTCGTACAGATACGCAGTATTTT
NA NA TRBJ1-1 TRBV4-2 CASSQAGGNTEAFF TGTGCCAGCAGCCAGGCAGGAGGGAACACTGAAGCTTTCTTT
few TRBD1 TRBJ1-1 TRBV23-1 CASSHSGDRTEAFF TGCGCCAGCAGTCACTCCGGGGACAGGACTGAAGCTTTCTTT
few NA TRBJ1-4 TRBV29-1 CSVEAPQTNEKLFF TGCAGCGTTGAGGCACCTCAAACTAATGAAAAACTGTTTTTT
NA NA TRBJ2-5 TRBV6-5 CASSYSEAQYF TGTGCCAGCAGTTACTCGGAGGCCCAGTACTTC
NA NA TRBJ2-1 TRBV11-3 CASSDGTPIPGSEQFF TGTGCCAGCAGCGACGGGACACCAATACCTGGAAGTGAGCAGTTCTTC
NA NA TRBJ1-2 TRBV6-5 CASSYSAWNYGYTF TGTGCCAGCAGTTACTCCGCGTGGAACTATGGCTACACCTTC
NA TRBD1 TRBJ2-7 TRBV14 CASSQGQGSHEQYF TGTGCCAGCAGCCAAGGACAGGGCTCCCACGAGCAGTACTTC